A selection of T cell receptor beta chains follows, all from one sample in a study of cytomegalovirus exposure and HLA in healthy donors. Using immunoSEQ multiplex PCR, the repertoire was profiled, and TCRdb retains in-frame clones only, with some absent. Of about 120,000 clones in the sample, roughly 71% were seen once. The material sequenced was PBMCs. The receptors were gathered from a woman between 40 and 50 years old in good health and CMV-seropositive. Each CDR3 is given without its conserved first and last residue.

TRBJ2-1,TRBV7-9,ASSLNSYDEQF
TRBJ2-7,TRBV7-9,ASSPLSYEQY
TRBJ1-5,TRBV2,ASSPVWRSNQPQH
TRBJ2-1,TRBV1,ASSQDGGRYNEQF
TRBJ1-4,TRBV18,ASSPNPGTGREKLF
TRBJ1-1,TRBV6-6,ASSYAGSNTEAF
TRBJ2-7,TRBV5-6,ASSSEILSSYEQY
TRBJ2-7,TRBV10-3,AISELQESYEQY
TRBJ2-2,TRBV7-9,ASSGGTSTGELF
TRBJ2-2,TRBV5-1,ASGQGASNTGELF
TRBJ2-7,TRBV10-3,AISGRGGSPQY
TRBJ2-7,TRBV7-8,ASSLWPGDRYEQY
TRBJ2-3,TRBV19,ASMYGRGTDTQY
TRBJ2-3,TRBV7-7,ASSLKGDADTQY
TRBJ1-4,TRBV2,ASSSAGQDDEKLF
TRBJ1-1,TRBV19,ASTRQGAWTEAF
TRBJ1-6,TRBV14,ASSQDNEGYNSPLH
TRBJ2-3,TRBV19,ASSISRGGTSTDTQY
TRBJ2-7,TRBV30,AGRTDYEQY